One T cell receptor (beta chain) is described in this entry. This entry comes from a study of shared clonotypes between healthy human individuals. Clones were read by immunoSEQ multiplex PCR, and TCRdb kept only the in-frame ones, dropping some. There are fewer than 700,000 clones in the sample; around 80% occur only once, and 12% lies in the top ten. The germline V gene has CDR1 SGHNT and CDR2 YENEEA. The CDR3 covers 13 residues. V was pared by 5 bases and J by 7 bases, with 14 bases between. J is TRBJ1-1 and V is TRBV11-3; no clear D. The receptor was isolated from a woman aged 40 to 50 in good health. Some clones in this sample may be carry-over from other donors' samples. The sample was PBMCs. The CDR3 nucleotides are TGTGCCAGCAGCCTATATCTCGCCAGTGAAGCTTTCTTT. This sequence encodes CASSLYLASEAFF.